This T cell receptor (beta chain) derives from a study of blood T cells in healthy people across ages. Between the trimmed V and J ends, which lost 0 bases and 5 bases, there was a span of 9 bases. Germline V gene lookup returns CDR1 SGDLS and CDR2 YYNGEE. The CDR3 covers 14 residues. Study-wide findings and caveats: From one million sequenced T cells, diversity estimates were lower bounds. TCR beta diversity was tightly associated with the proportion of naive T cells. Naive and antigen-experienced cells could not be conclusively compared, given unsorted PBMCs.

With a J-beta primer mix and a sample-barcoded 5' primer, a second PCR ran about 7 to 12 cycles. Unique molecular identifiers of 12 random nucleotides labeled each cDNA. TCRdb re-called the 5' RACE reads with MiXCR, one entry per CDR3 protein. The sample shows around 1,800,000 distinct CDR3 sequences, 35% to 50% of them seen only once. Points on this clonotype: Its target is unknown.

The specimen was blood. This sequence was found in a human donor in good health. The chain links TRBV9 to TRBJ2-1; tentatively, D is TRBD2 (5 bases). The CDR3 is CASSVVSGNNEQFF. The CDR3, as DNA: TGTGCCAGCAGCGTAGTTTCGGGGAACAATGAGCAGTTCTTC.